This T cell receptor beta chain was profiled in a study of cytomegalovirus exposure and HLA in healthy donors. Points from the study as a whole: Investigators reported 150 to 200 TCR beta chains as tied to cytomegalovirus.

Germline V lookup: CDR1 SGHRS, CDR2 YFSETQ. This CDR3 is 16 amino acids long. The junction had 5 bases not matched to a gene; V was cut back by 0 bases and J by 4 bases. Note on this clone: No antigen is known for it.

Use of 60 Vbeta and 13 Jbeta primers characterized the PCR. Assay used: immunoSEQ multiplex PCR; TCRdb lists only in-frame clones, some missing. The table includes about 160,000 clones, roughly 85% detected once. The sequenced sample consisted of PBMCs. V and J are TRBV5-1 and TRBJ2-1; 9 bases agree with TRBD1. This clonotype was obtained from a man aged 35-49 years in good health and CMV-seronegative. The CDR3 region has the DNA TGCGCCAGCAGCTTGGGAGGGACAGGGACTTACAATGAGCAGTTCTTC. It translates to CASSLGGTGTYNEQFF.